This is a list of T cell receptor beta chains from one sample in a study of blood T cell repertoires in COVID-19. Profiling relied on immunoSEQ multiplex PCR, and the TCRdb table lists in-frame clones only, not all of them. This repertoire shows about 150,000 clones, approximately 86% found once; its top ten account for roughly 7%. The specimen was peripheral blood. These receptors were obtained from a man aged 50 to 59 with active or convalescent COVID-19. Both conserved end residues are trimmed from each CDR3. The order of the fields is J gene, V gene, CDR3 protein.

J gene: TRBJ2-7; V gene: TRBV4-3; CDR3 protein: ASSQGLYGGVAGTSYEQY
J gene: TRBJ1-1; V gene: TRBV10-2; CDR3 protein: ASSELAGARGGEAF
J gene: TRBJ2-1; V gene: TRBV27; CDR3 protein: ASSLSLSSYNEQF
J gene: TRBJ2-7; V gene: TRBV5-4; CDR3 protein: ASSGTSGRVDEQY
J gene: TRBJ2-5; V gene: TRBV6-7; CDR3 protein: ASRRARGETQY
J gene: TRBJ2-7; V gene: TRBV27; CDR3 protein: ASSSLARGRYEQY
J gene: TRBJ2-5; V gene: TRBV29-1; CDR3 protein: SVSRGQETQY
J gene: TRBJ1-2; V gene: TRBV4-1; CDR3 protein: ASSQPQVSYGYT
J gene: TRBJ2-1; V gene: TRBV5-1; CDR3 protein: ASSEGVIDEQF
J gene: TRBJ1-2; V gene: TRBV3-1/TRBV3-2; CDR3 protein: ASSQDPGSYYGYT
J gene: TRBJ1-3; V gene: TRBV15; CDR3 protein: ATTSDRGNTIY